Reported below is one T cell receptor (beta chain). Antigen: not known. The PCR had 60 Vbeta and 13 Jbeta primers. Some clones are missing from TCRdb's copy, which holds only in-frame ones; the method was immunoSEQ multiplex PCR. This table has 150,000 to 200,000 clones, around 75% appearing once. These data come from a study of cytomegalovirus exposure and HLA in healthy donors. J lost 7 bases, V lost 6 bases, and 12 bases had no gene match. In germline, CDR1 is MNHEY, CDR2 SVGAGI. The CDR3 has 15 residues. Broader study findings: The dataset shows that most TCR sequences were rare, while some public TCRs occurred in many donors.

Input material: PBMCs. This clonotype was sampled from a young man in good health and CMV-seropositive. This chain links TRBV6-5 with TRBJ2-3, with TRBD1 matching over 8 bases. Here the CDR3 reads CASRPQGETDNTQYF. As DNA, the CDR3 is TGTGCCAGCAGGCCACAGGGGGAAACCGACAATACGCAGTATTTT.